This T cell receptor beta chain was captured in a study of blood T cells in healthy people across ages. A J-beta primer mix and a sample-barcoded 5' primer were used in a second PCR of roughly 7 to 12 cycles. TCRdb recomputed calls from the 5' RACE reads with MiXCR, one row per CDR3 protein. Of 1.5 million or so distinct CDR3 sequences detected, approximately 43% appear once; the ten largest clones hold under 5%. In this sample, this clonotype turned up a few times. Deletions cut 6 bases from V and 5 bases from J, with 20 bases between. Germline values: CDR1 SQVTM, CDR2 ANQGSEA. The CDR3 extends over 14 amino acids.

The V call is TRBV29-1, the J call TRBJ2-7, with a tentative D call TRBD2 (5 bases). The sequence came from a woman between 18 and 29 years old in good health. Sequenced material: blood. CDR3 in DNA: TGCAGCGTAAGCGCCGGACTCCGAAATAACGAGCAGTACTTC. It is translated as CSVSAGLRNNEQYF.